A selection of T cell receptor beta chains follows, all from one sample in a study of vaccination effects on CD4 cells after COVID-19. No antigen has been identified for these receptors. Some clones are missing from TCRdb's copy, which holds only in-frame ones; the method was immunoSEQ multiplex PCR. The profile shows 71,000 or so clones, about 65% of them singletons. The material was CD4+ T cells from PBMCs cultured with HCoV-OC43 spike peptides, obtained before COVID-19 vaccination. The receptors originated from a human donor who received a COVID-19 vaccine. Each CDR3 is given without its conserved first and last residue. A clone size is listed for some rows: how often the clone was seen (once, few, many), or a class if it is expanded.

length	size	V	J	CDR3
13	NA	TRBV19	TRBJ2-1	ASIKRAGPYNEQF
12	NA	TRBV28	TRBJ2-5	ASRKAGGRETQY
13	few	TRBV13	TRBJ1-1	ASSLPGTGYTEAF
10	NA	TRBV30	TRBJ1-4	AWSDRGEKLF
11	NA	TRBV5-1	TRBJ2-5	ASSFAVEETQY
13	NA	TRBV19	TRBJ1-4	ASSITGATNEKLF
10	NA	TRBV18	TRBJ2-1	ASSPRRDEQF
9	few	TRBV20-1	TRBJ1-5	SASGSQPQH
13	few	TRBV4-3	TRBJ2-6	ASSPRWAGANVLT
13	few	TRBV5-1	TRBJ2-3	ASSVDRNSGLMQY
10	NA	TRBV7-9	TRBJ1-1	ASSPSFIEAF
11	NA	TRBV7-3	TRBJ2-2	ASSLFDTGELF
11	once	TRBV30	TRBJ2-1	AWSVLRGREQF
14	NA	TRBV7-2	TRBJ1-4	ASSLGPAGANEKLF
13	NA	TRBV27	TRBJ1-1	ASSPGGGLNTEAF
11	NA	TRBV13	TRBJ2-3	ASSLGGVDTQY
11	NA	TRBV6-5	TRBJ1-1	ASSYSTASEAF
14	NA	TRBV19	TRBJ2-5	ASSIGKGLVQETQY
13	NA	TRBV6-6	TRBJ2-1	ASSVTGDSYNEQF
12	NA	TRBV5-1	TRBJ1-2	ASSLNAQGGGYT
12	once	TRBV5-1	TRBJ1-1	ASSISTGELRAF
13	NA	TRBV28	TRBJ2-6	ASTWGGSGANVLT
12	NA	TRBV6-5	TRBJ1-5	ASSPWAGRVTQH
12	NA	TRBV18	TRBJ2-3	ASSRGGATDTQY
11	few	TRBV2	TRBJ1-4	ASSASRDEKLF
14	NA	TRBV9	TRBJ2-5	ASSVGGNMGGETQY
10	few	TRBV5-1	TRBJ2-5	ASSLEGETQY
13	NA	TRBV24-1	TRBJ2-1	ATSDQYGQGNEQF
12	NA	TRBV5-6	TRBJ1-5	ASSLQGASQPQH
11	NA	TRBV10-3	TRBJ1-4	ATNRDSNEKLF
15	NA	TRBV19	TRBJ1-5	ASSKAQRQGAYQPQH
13	NA	TRBV2	TRBJ2-1	ASSPRQAYYNEQF
15	NA	TRBV3-1/TRBV3-2	TRBJ2-5	ASSPRTGKVGQETQY
12	NA	TRBV28	TRBJ1-3	ASSWPGPENTIY
11	few	TRBV6-4	TRBJ2-2	ATGQGGTGELF
12	few	TRBV24-1	TRBJ2-1	ATSDFKGRGEQF
9	once	TRBV29-1	TRBJ2-3	SGASADTQY
11	NA	TRBV4-1	TRBJ1-1	ATIAPTGTEAF
14	NA	TRBV5-1	TRBJ2-2	ASSLIDLANTGELF
14	NA	TRBV18	TRBJ1-1	ASSLGAGPMNTEAF
13	NA	TRBV4-3	TRBJ1-1	ASSQGIFGTGRAF
13	NA	TRBV7-2	TRBJ2-2	ASSLFGQIAGELF
12	NA	TRBV5-1	TRBJ1-1	ASNLGGMNTEAF
15	NA	TRBV3-1/TRBV3-2	TRBJ2-6	ASSRERTGSGANVLT
16	NA	TRBV19	TRBJ1-5	ASSILALDREDNQPQH
11	NA	TRBV19	TRBJ2-1	ASSIAVYNEQF
10	few	TRBV2	TRBJ1-2	ATSPAAYGYT
12	NA	TRBV7-2	TRBJ2-1	ASSPRDRGNEQF
14	few	TRBV5-8	TRBJ1-6	ASSLRVGRNNSPLH
12	NA	TRBV6-2/TRBV6-3	TRBJ1-5	ASSYSQAYQPQH